Each of the 28 T cell receptor beta chains below was sequenced from the same sample in a study of cytomegalovirus exposure and HLA in healthy donors. Vbeta (60) and Jbeta (13) primers were used in the PCR. Repertoires were generated with immunoSEQ multiplex PCR, while TCRdb's copy carries only in-frame clones and drops some. The table includes 130,000 or so clones, 65% to 80% detected once. Sequencing input: PBMCs. Receptors originate from a male donor in good health and CMV-seropositive.

The chain has TRBV10-3 and TRBJ2-1, with 8 nucleotides matching TRBD2. Trimming at V came to 0 bases and at J to 1 base, leaving 2 bases not matched to a gene. This CDR3 spans 16 amino acids. Germline lookup yields CDR1 ENHRY and CDR2 SYGVKD. The CDR3 loop is CAISESAGGSYNEQFF. CDR3 DNA: TGTGCCATCAGTGAGTCTGCGGGGGGATCCTACAATGAGCAGTTCTTC.

This clone came up once. The chain is built from TRBV13 and TRBJ2-1; TRBD1 is a possible D gene (5 bases). Trimming removed 4 bases from V and 2 bases from J, with 15 bases in between. CDR3 length: 16 residues. Looked up from germline, CDR1 is PRHDT and CDR2 is FYEKMQ (reference sequence). The CDR3 is CASSSTAVRTYNEQFF. The CDR3 region has the DNA TGTGCCAGCAGCTCGACAGCCGTAAGAACCTACAATGAGCAGTTCTTC.

This chain connects TRBV30 to TRBJ1-1, with 7 bases lining up with TRBD1. The CDR3 runs 14 residues. Germline V gene sequence: CDR1 GTSNPN, CDR2 SVGIG (reference sequence). After removal of 3 bases from V and 10 bases from J, the junction contained 14 bases not matched to a gene. CDR3 DNA: TGTGCCTGGAGCCTAAGGACAGGCGCAGAAGGAGCTTTCTTT. This encodes CAWSLRTGAEGAFF.

CDR3 DNA: TGTGCCAGCAGCTTCGGCGGAAGCTCCTACAATGAGCAGTTCTTC. Translating it yields CASSFGGSSYNEQFF. The chain has TRBV11-2 and TRBJ2-1; no definite D call. This CDR3 has 15 residues. V was pared by 3 bases and J by 0 bases, with 9 bases between. Germline V lookup: CDR1 SGHAT, CDR2 FQNNGV.

CDR3 sequence reads: CASSSGGLIGQPQHF. DNA for the CDR3: TGTGCCAGCAGCTCGGGAGGGCTTATAGGACAGCCCCAGCATTTT. V gene TRBV7-2 combines with J gene TRBJ1-5; D remains unclear. CDR3 length equals 15 residues. From germline, CDR1 is SGHTA and CDR2 FQGNSA. Trimming shortened V by 4 bases and J by 7 bases, and 17 bases separated the two germline ends. The whole variable domain, filled in from reference TRBV7-2 and TRBJ1-5, reads GAGVSQSPSNKVTEKGKDVELRCDPISGHTALYWYRQSLGQGLEFLIYFQGNSAPDKSGLPSDRFSAERTGGSVSTLTIQRTQQEDSAVYLCASSSGGLIGQPQHFGDGTRLSIL.

This rearrangement joins TRBV28 to TRBJ1-5; D remains ambiguous. The germline CDR1 and CDR2 sequences are MDHEN and SYDVKM. The V end was cut by 2 bases, the J end by 0 bases, with 5 bases between. CDR3 length: 14 residues. The CDR3 sequence: CASSLINSNQPQHF. DNA of the CDR3: TGTGCCAGCAGTTTAATTAATAGCAATCAGCCCCAGCATTTT.

This clone has only a few counts. CDR3 region: CASSTGQGLRETQYF. CDR3 nucleotides: TGTGCCAGCAGTACGGGACAGGGGCTCCGGGAGACCCAGTACTTC. This chain joins TRBV6-6 and TRBJ2-5; 10 bases map to TRBD1. The germline gives CDR1 MNHNY, CDR2 SVGAGI (reference sequence). Trimming cost V 5 bases and J 5 bases; bases outside gene matches: 8. The CDR3 runs 15 residues.

This clone has only a few counts. The chain recombines TRBV9 with TRBJ1-1, with D maybe TRBD1 (5 bases). This CDR3 contains 13 residues. V lost 4 bases, J lost 2 bases, and 9 bases lay in between. The germline gives CDR1 SGDLS, CDR2 YYNGEE. For the CDR3, the DNA is TGTGCCAGCAGCCCGACAGTAAACACTGAAGCTTTCTTT. This translates into CASSPTVNTEAFF.

The chain uses TRBV25-1 and TRBJ1-1, with D uncertain. Germline V gene data show CDR1 as MGHDK and CDR2 as SYGVNS. The V and J ends lost 6 bases and 1 base respectively, with 6 bases between them. This CDR3 has 12 residues. The CDR3 DNA sequence: TGTGCCAGCAGGAGGCGGAACACTGAAGCTTTCTTT. Its translation: CASRRRNTEAFF.

The CDR3 reads CASSLGSGYYNEQFF. CDR3 sequence (DNA): TGTGCCAGCAGTTTAGGTAGCGGTTATTACAATGAGCAGTTCTTC. V usage is TRBV28 and J usage is TRBJ2-1; TRBD2 is a possible D gene (6 bases). There are 15 residues in the CDR3. The germline V and J ends were trimmed by 2 bases and 4 bases, with 12 bases remaining between them. The germline V gene encodes CDR1 MDHEN and CDR2 SYDVKM.

The gene calls are TRBV18 and TRBJ2-2, with TRBD1 matching 7 bases. The ends lost 3 bases at V and 4 bases at J; junction bases unmatched: 17. Per the germline V gene, CDR1 is KGHSH and CDR2 is LQKENI. The CDR3 has 19 residues. CDR3 residues: CASSPFRTGAGVGTGELFF. CDR3 sequence (DNA): TGTGCCAGCTCACCCTTTCGGACAGGAGCAGGAGTGGGCACCGGGGAGCTGTTTTTT.

V gene TRBV14 combines with J gene TRBJ1-4; D uncertain. Germline V gene sequence: CDR1 SGHDN, CDR2 FVKESK. The CDR3 spans 15 residues. The ends were cut back, 0 bases at V and 0 bases at J, with 5 bases in the middle. CDR3 amino acids: CASSQDLPTNEKLFF. In DNA, the CDR3 is TGTGCCAGCAGCCAAGACCTTCCAACTAATGAAAAACTGTTTTTT.

DNA for the CDR3: TGCGCCAGCAGCACTGCTAGCACCAATAGGGCCGAGCAGTACTTC. Translation: CASSTASTNRAEQYF. V is TRBV5-1 and J is TRBJ2-5; perhaps TRBD2 as D (5 bases). The J call may be wrong; the DNA end is better matched by TRBJ2-7. This CDR3 spans 15 amino acids. The germline V gene encodes CDR1 SGHRS and CDR2 YFSETQ.

The V and J genes are TRBV5-1 and TRBJ1-1, with a possible D match to TRBD1 (5 bases). The CDR3 is made up of 15 amino acids. The ends were cut back, 3 bases at V and 4 bases at J, with 16 bases in the middle. In germline, CDR1 is SGHRS, CDR2 YFSETQ. For the CDR3, the DNA is TGCGCCAGCAGCTCTGGCGGGGCGCGGGGCACTGAAGCTTTCTTT. This encodes CASSSGGARGTEAFF.

The chain has TRBV6-5 and TRBJ2-1; 8 bases agree with TRBD2. The CDR3 consists of 12 residues. Unmatched junction bases numbered 8, after V lost 5 bases and J lost 14 bases. CDR1 MNHEY and CDR2 SVGAGI come from the germline V gene. The CDR3 region has the DNA TGTGCCAGCAGTCAAAACGGGGGGGCCGAGTTCTTC. Its protein product is CASSQNGGAEFF.

The chain links TRBV28 to TRBJ2-7, with 8 bases aligning to TRBD1. The V segment lost 5 bases and the J segment 4 bases; nucleotides outside the gene matches: 16. This CDR3 contains 17 residues. Germline values: CDR1 MDHEN, CDR2 SYDVKM. The CDR3 spells CASSTPFSGTGLYEQYF. In DNA form, the CDR3 reads TGTGCCAGCAGTACCCCTTTCTCCGGGACAGGCTTGTACGAGCAGTACTTC.

V and J are TRBV19 and TRBJ2-7; D might be TRBD1 (6 bases). Germline V gives CDR1 LNHDA, CDR2 SQIVND (reference sequence). Trimming took off 3 bases at V and 6 bases at J, with 15 bases between the two ends. The CDR3 loop spans 14 amino acids. In DNA form, the CDR3 reads TGTGCCAGTAGTATTTCTGGACAGTCGTTCGAGCAGTACTTC. Its protein is CASSISGQSFEQYF.

The rearrangement links TRBV7-2 to TRBJ1-4, with D tentatively TRBD1 (6 bases). This CDR3 is built from 15 residues. Germline CDR1 SGHTA, CDR2 FQGNSA. Trimming left V 4 bases short and J 5 bases short, with 14 bases between. The CDR3 DNA is TGTGCCAGCAGCTACGTGGACAGAGGAAATGAAAAACTGTTTTTT. It translates to CASSYVDRGNEKLFF.

The rearrangement joins TRBV5-6 to TRBJ2-1, with D unclear. There are 12 residues in the CDR3. The germline V gene has CDR1 SGHDT and CDR2 YYEEEE. With 5 bases removed from V and 0 bases from J, the gap between germline ends came to 3 bases. For the CDR3, the DNA is TGTGCCAGCAGATACTCCTACAATGAGCAGTTCTTC. It translates to CASRYSYNEQFF.

The V and J genes are TRBV5-6 and TRBJ1-2, with 7 bases lining up with TRBD1. This CDR3 comprises 19 residues. The V segment lost 0 bases and the J segment 1 base; nucleotides outside the gene matches: 15. CDR1 is SGHDT and CDR2 is YYEEEE in the germline V gene. DNA for the CDR3: TGTGCCAGCAGCTTGGCCCCGGGACAGAGGGGAACCTTTAACTATGGCTACACCTTC. Translation gives CASSLAPGQRGTFNYGYTF.

The count of this clone is one. The V gene is TRBV27, the J gene TRBJ2-5; no clear D. The DNA end favors TRBJ2-7, so the J call may be wrong. The CDR3 sequence is 13 residues long. Germline assignment: CDR1 MNHEY and CDR2 SMNVEV (reference sequence). This CDR3 is CASSLGPFYEQYF. CDR3 nucleotides: TGTGCCAGCAGTTTGGGCCCCTTCTACGAGCAGTACTTC.

The chain links TRBV2 to TRBJ2-7, with D maybe TRBD2 (5 bases). This CDR3 contains 12 residues. Germline V gene data show CDR1 as SNHLY and CDR2 as FYNNEI. The V end lost 7 bases, the J end lost 7 bases, and 14 bases lay between the germline ends. DNA for the CDR3: TGTGCCAGCAAGAGAAATGGAGGAGAGCAGTACTTC. It codes for CASKRNGGEQYF.

The CDR3 DNA is TGTGCCAGTAGTATTCGGGGGACCGGGGAGCTGTTTTTT. The encoded protein is CASSIRGTGELFF. V is TRBV19 and J is TRBJ2-2; possibly TRBD2 for D (6 bases). Germline lookup yields CDR1 LNHDA and CDR2 SQIVND (reference sequence). This CDR3 region has 13 residues. Trimming took 3 bases from V and 5 from J, leaving 7 bases between them.

This clone was found a few times. The chain joins TRBV5-8 to TRBJ1-4; 8 nucleotides line up with TRBD1. The trim removed 0 bases at V and 14 bases at J, leaving 6 bases unmatched. Germline CDR1 and CDR2: SGHTS and YDEGEE. This CDR3 is 13 amino acids long. CDR3 DNA: TGTGCCAGCAGCTTGGGCAGGGGGCCCCGGCTGTTTTTT. As protein: CASSLGRGPRLFF.

In this sample, this clone turned up a few times. The chain employs TRBV19 and TRBJ1-1; a weak D match, TRBD1 (6 bases). The V end was cut by 5 bases, the J end by 0 bases, with 16 bases between. The CDR3 is 16 residues long. Per the germline V gene, CDR1 is LNHDA and CDR2 is SQIVND (reference sequence). The CDR3 here is CASSPDRSPMNTEAFF. The CDR3 nucleotides read TGTGCCAGTAGTCCCGACAGGAGCCCCATGAACACTGAAGCTTTCTTT. The variable domain in full, with the rest retrieved from reference TRBV19 and TRBJ1-1, is DGGITQSPKYLFRKEGQNVTLSCEQNLNHDAMYWYRQDPGQGLRLIYYSQIVNDFQKGDIAEGYSVSREKKESFPLTVTSAQKNPTAFYLCASSPDRSPMNTEAFFGQGTRLTVV.

V usage is TRBV27 and J usage is TRBJ2-3; D is possibly TRBD2 (6 bases). V was pared by 5 bases and J by 5 bases, with 14 bases between. This CDR3 region has 14 residues. Germline V gene lookup returns CDR1 MNHEY and CDR2 SMNVEV (reference sequence). CDR3 loop: CASSIAAVEDTQYF. CDR3 in DNA: TGTGCCAGCAGTATAGCGGCAGTAGAAGATACGCAGTATTTT.

The rearrangement joins TRBV5-5 to TRBJ1-3; tentatively, D is TRBD1 (5 bases). Trimming left V 2 bases short and J 4 bases short, with 7 bases between. The CDR3 has 13 amino acids. In germline, CDR1 is SGHKS, CDR2 YYEKEE (reference sequence). Here the CDR3 reads CASSLNRGNTIYF. The CDR3, as DNA: TGTGCCAGCAGCTTAAACAGGGGAAACACCATATATTTT.

The chain recombines TRBV5-1 with TRBJ2-3; a weak D match, TRBD2 (6 bases). This CDR3 is 12 amino acids long. V was cut by 3 bases and J by 5 bases, with 7 bases left in between. Germline V gene data show CDR1 as SGHRS and CDR2 as YFSETQ. CDR3 region: CASSSGEDTQYF. DNA for the CDR3: TGCGCCAGCAGCTCGGGGGAAGATACGCAGTATTTT.